A selection of T cell receptor beta chains follows, all from one sample in a study of blood T cell repertoires in COVID-19. Using immunoSEQ multiplex PCR, the repertoire was profiled, and TCRdb retains in-frame clones only, with some absent. Of fewer than 200,000 clones in the sample, 75% to 90% are singletons; the top ten hold roughly 9.2%. The sequenced sample was peripheral blood. The receptors shown here come from a woman older than 75 with active or convalescent COVID-19. Both conserved end residues are part of each CDR3. The order of the fields is clone size, V gene, J gene, D gene, CDR3 DNA, CDR3 protein. A D gene is named only where the DNA matches it firmly. Expanded clones are given a class, and other clones once, few, many or no size at all.

once,TRBV6-5,TRBJ1-2,.,TGTGCCAGCACCGGACATGACTATGGCTACACCTTC,CASTGHDYGYTF
.,TRBV7-2,TRBJ2-7,.,TGTGCCAGCAGCTTAGGGCAGGGGCCCACCTACGAGCAGTACTTC,CASSLGQGPTYEQYF
.,TRBV7-2,TRBJ1-1,TRBD1,TGTGCCAGCAGCGGTACCGGGACAGGGGGGGTGGCAGCTTTCTTT,CASSGTGTGGVAAFF
.,TRBV15,TRBJ2-7,TRBD1,TGTGCCACCAGCACCCGACAGGGTGGGGACGAGCAGTACTTC,CATSTRQGGDEQYF
.,TRBV7-2,TRBJ1-2,.,TGTGCCAGCAGCTTAGTAACGGGGAACGCTAACTATGGCTACACCTTC,CASSLVTGNANYGYTF
.,TRBV7-2,TRBJ1-4,.,TGTGCCAGCAGCTTAGCGTCGGGGGAAAAACTGTTTTTT,CASSLASGEKLFF
.,TRBV4-1,TRBJ1-2,.,TGCGCCAGCAGCCAAGTGGGTAAGGCAGGGGATGGCTACACCTTC,CASSQVGKAGDGYTF
.,TRBV27,TRBJ1-5,.,TGTGCCAGCAGTTTAAACCGGGGTAGCAATCAGCCCCAGCATTTT,CASSLNRGSNQPQHF
.,TRBV4-2,TRBJ2-1,.,TGTGCCAGCAGCCAAGGATTAGCGGAAATCTACAATGAGCAGTTCTTC,CASSQGLAEIYNEQFF
.,TRBV7-6,TRBJ1-3,.,TGTGCCAGCAGCCGAACTGGGGAGTTCCGAAACACCATATATTTT,CASSRTGEFRNTIYF
.,TRBV20-1,TRBJ1-2,.,TGCAGTGGGGGCTGGTACACCTTC,CSGGWYTF
.,TRBV4-3,TRBJ1-5,TRBD1,TGCGCCAGCAGAGGGACAGTATATAGCAATCAGCCCCAGCATTTT,CASRGTVYSNQPQHF
.,TRBV14,TRBJ1-2,.,TGTGCCAGCAGCCAAACAACAGGGTGGATGTATGGCTACACCTTC,CASSQTTGWMYGYTF
.,TRBV6-5,TRBJ2-1,.,TGTGCCAGCAGTCCCGGGGTGGGTGAGCAGTTCTTC,CASSPGVGEQFF
.,TRBV7-2,TRBJ2-7,TRBD1,TGTGCCAGCAGCCTCCGGGACAGCCTTAGAGAGCAGTACTTC,CASSLRDSLREQYF
.,TRBV18,TRBJ1-1,.,TGTGCCAGCTCACCAGGGAGTTACACTGAAGCTTTCTTT,CASSPGSYTEAFF
.,TRBV6-5,TRBJ1-5,.,TGTGCCAGCAGTTCATCGGGCCCGGGGAATCAGCCCCAGCATTTT,CASSSSGPGNQPQHF
.,TRBV7-9,TRBJ1-3,.,TGTGCCATCCCCACGGAGTTTGGAAACACCATATATTTT,CAIPTEFGNTIYF
.,TRBV7-2,TRBJ2-3,TRBD1,TGTGCCAGCAGCTTACAGGGGGACCAGGGTACGCAGTATTTT,CASSLQGDQGTQYF
few,TRBV19,TRBJ2-7,.,TGTGCCAGTAGTTCCCAGGGAAACTCCTACGAGCAGTACTTC,CASSSQGNSYEQYF
.,TRBV3-1/TRBV3-2,TRBJ1-5,TRBD1,TGTGCCAGCAGCCAGGGACAGGTCAGCAATCAGCCCCAGCATTTT,CASSQGQVSNQPQHF
.,TRBV7-9,TRBJ1-2,TRBD1,TGTGCCAGCAGCTTAGGCCAGGGGGGCGCAGGCGGTGGCTACACCTTC,CASSLGQGGAGGGYTF
.,TRBV7-2,TRBJ2-2,.,TGTGCCAGCAGCTTAGATGCAGGGGTGAACGGGGAGCTGTTTTTT,CASSLDAGVNGELFF
.,TRBV7-3,TRBJ2-3,.,TGTGCCAGCAGCCTAGGGGTGGGCACAGATACGCAGTATTTT,CASSLGVGTDTQYF
.,TRBV6-5,TRBJ1-5,TRBD1,TGTGCCAGCAGTCTGGACAGGGGAGGGAAGCAGCCCCAGCATTTT,CASSLDRGGKQPQHF
.,TRBV19,TRBJ1-5,.,TGTGCCAGTAGTACCTTTCAAGGGGCTTCTAATCAGCCCCAGCATTTT,CASSTFQGASNQPQHF